This T cell receptor beta chain was found in a study of T cells in Graves' hyperthyroidism and ophthalmopathy (dated by TCRdb to between 2018 and 2021). Background for the entire study: Peripheral blood samples were taken at initial diagnosis, before any treatment was given. A discovery cohort of about 100 patients, roughly 40 with Graves' ophthalmopathy and about 60 with stable Graves' hyperthyroidism, was used to find distinguishing TCR V-J signatures. An independent validation cohort of fewer than 20 hyperthyroidism patients and about 15 patients who later progressed to ophthalmopathy tested prospective prediction of ophthalmopathy. The approximately 97 discovery patients were randomly divided into training and test sets at a 7:3 ratio. Thyroid tissue and blood T-cell repertoires from six Graves' hyperthyroidism patients were also compared in the study. Once sampling was done, hyperthyroidism patients were given methimazole at a starting dose of 30 mg daily, whereas ophthalmopathy patients were given high-dose intravenous methylprednisolone. The paper reports TCR Vbeta CDR3 sequencing of some 140 peripheral blood samples: approximately 43 ophthalmopathy, about 75 hyperthyroidism and around 17 progressor patients. On the study overall, not on this receptor specifically: No statistical method was used to set the sample size in advance, and investigators knew the group allocation. In validation, the model predicted progression to ophthalmopathy with roughly 66% sensitivity and around 72% specificity, a median of about 6.7 months before onset. A model built on a 13 V-J signature distinguished ophthalmopathy from stable hyperthyroidism, reaching about 88% sensitivity and around 81% specificity in cross-validation and 80%/75% in testing. Most expanded thyroid clonotypes (frequency above 0.001) were also detected in blood, suggesting blood repertoires may reflect thyroid immune responses.

TCR beta CDR3 regions were amplified from RNA transcripts. A first-round RT-PCR of the TCR CDR3 used the HTBI primer set with the Qiagen OneStep RT-PCR kit. Libraries were constructed in a second round of multiplex PCR, after which size selection and purification were carried out. Sequencing of the libraries was done on an Illumina HiSeq2000 using paired-end 100 bp reads. Concerning the study's data processing: Raw data were processed with SOAPnuke, discarding reads with adapters, uncalled bases, mean Phred below 15, or no exact constant-primer or identifier match. High-quality paired reads were merged with COPE v1.2.5, and unique nucleotide sequences were defined as clonotypes. MiTCR v1.1 was used to align clonotypes to the IMGT TRBV, TRBD and TRBJ reference segments. The analysis was restricted to V-J combinations with a frequency above 0.0001, which together covered 98% to 99.2% of the repertoires. A TCS score was defined as the ratio between F50 (clonal expansion) and ExV (chaos), using BLOSUM62-based TCRdist between CDR3 peptides within each V-J. Welch's t-statistics and random forest reduced several hundred V-J features to roughly 13, which were used in a naive Bayes classifier (R e1071). TCRdb trimmed public reads at Q25 via fastp, called clones via MiXCR and kept in-frame beta chains. CDR3 protein sequences are deduplicated, and each keeps its most common genes and DNA. TCRdb's processing, not the authors' own work, is the source of the V and J calls. The sample includes over 250,000 distinct CDR3 sequences, with about 15% observed a single time. The ten largest clonotypes hold roughly 50% of the sample.

V loses 5 bases of germline sequence and J loses 2 bases, and the interval between the two ends is 19 bases. CDR1 and CDR2 are drawn from the germline V gene: SGHVS, FNYEAQ. The CDR3 contains 16 residues, cysteine and phenylalanine counted. Here the CDR3 DNA is all that survives: 48 bases in frame from base 1. Moderately to severely active disease, a Clinical Activity Score of at least 3, a NOSPECS grade of at least 4, and a duration under 3 months were present in ophthalmopathy patients. Patients with uncontrolled infections, other autoimmune diseases, pregnancy or lactation were excluded. Diagnoses were established on the basis of clinical symptoms, serum thyroxine and TRAb, thyroid ultrasound, and orbital computed tomography. PBMCs were isolated from more than 9 ml of fresh peripheral blood by Ficoll-Paque density gradient centrifugation. Total RNA was extracted using Trizol reagent, and RNA quality was assessed on an Agilent 2100 Bioanalyzer.

This clonotype turned up a few times. No antigen is known for it. No quality values exist for individual bases; no much larger clone is one base distant. The chain links TRBV7-6 with TRBJ2-7, with the D segment possibly TRBD1 or TRBD2, each aligning over 5 bases. The receptor's source is a woman between 55 and 75 years old with Graves' ophthalmopathy. Sequencing was carried out using blood. In nucleotides, the sequence is TGTGCCAGCAGCCCACCCTCGCAGGGAGCACCCTACGAGCAGTACTTC. It encodes CASSPPSQGAPYEQYF.